The 30 T cell receptor beta chains in this list originate from one sample, sequenced in a study of neoadjuvant anti-PD-1 for oral cavity cancer. Time point here: after neoadjuvant nivolumab, at surgical resection. Sequencing used immunoSEQ multiplex PCR; TCRdb keeps in-frame clones, though not all of them. The profile shows tens of thousands of clones, over 35% of them singletons. This material consisted of tumor tissue, taken after nivolumab (anti-PD-1) treatment. All receptors come from a person aged 40 to 85 with oral cavity squamous cell carcinoma.

The V gene is TRBV11-2, the J gene TRBJ2-7; 8 positions match TRBD2. V shed 1 base and J 3 bases; nucleotides not matched to a gene: 5. The CDR3 spans 15 residues. The germline CDR1 and CDR2 sequences are SGHAT and FQNNGV. The CDR3 here is CASSLAGGHLYEQYF. DNA of the CDR3: TGTGCCAGCAGCTTAGCGGGGGGGCACCTCTACGAGCAGTACTTC. Using reference TRBV11-2 and TRBJ2-7 for the parts outside the CDR3, the full variable domain is EAGVAQSPRYKIIEKRQSVAFWCNPISGHATLYWYQQILGQGPKLLIQFQNNGVVDDSQLPKDRFSAERLKGVDSTLKIQPAKLEDSAVYLCASSLAGGHLYEQYFGPGTRLTVT.

This clone showed up just once. The rearrangement uses TRBV2 and TRBJ1-2, with 9 nucleotides matching TRBD1. This CDR3 contains 12 residues. Trimming at V came to 5 bases and at J to 6 bases, leaving 1 base not matched to a gene. Germline CDR1 and CDR2: SNHLY and FYNNEI. The CDR3 region is CASSRTGDGYTF. In nucleotides, the CDR3 is TGTGCCAGCAGTAGGACAGGGGATGGCTACACCTTC.

The chain couples TRBV15 to TRBJ1-4, with 10 bases matching TRBD1. The CDR3 runs 14 residues. After removal of 5 bases from V and 6 bases from J, the junction contained 3 bases not matched to a gene. From germline, CDR1 is LNHNV and CDR2 YYDKDF (reference sequence). As DNA, the CDR3 is TGTGCCACCAGCGAGGGGACAGGGGATGAAAAACTGTTTTTT. It yields the protein CATSEGTGDEKLFF. The full variable domain, its missing parts supplied by reference TRBV15 and TRBJ1-4, is DAMVIQNPRYQVTQFGKPVTLSCSQTLNHNVMYWYQQKSSQAPKLLFHYYDKDFNNEADTPDNFQSRRPNTSFCFLDIRSPGLGDTAMYLCATSEGTGDEKLFFGSGTQLSVL.

This clone is classed as medium-sized. This chain connects TRBV6-1 to TRBJ2-7; D not resolved. The CDR3 consists of 12 residues. Trimming removed 5 bases at V and 2 bases at J, with 7 bases between. Germline V gene sequence: CDR1 MNHNS, CDR2 SASEGT. CDR3 loop: CASSLDTYEQYF. The DNA for the CDR3 is TGTGCCAGCAGTTTGGATACCTACGAGCAGTACTTC.

This clone was counted only a few times. The CDR3 nucleotides read TGTGCCAGCAGCGAAAGCGGGGTGGACGAAAGCCCCTATGGCTACACCTTC. The encoded protein is CASSESGVDESPYGYTF. V and J are TRBV21-1 and TRBJ1-2. TRBV21-1 corresponds to a pseudogene. This CDR3 comprises 17 residues.

This clone was observed a handful of times. The genes are TRBV7-3 and TRBJ2-2; D gene unclear. V dropped 2 bases and J dropped 3 bases, with 7 bases sitting between them. This CDR3 has 14 residues. Looked up from germline, CDR1 is SGHTA and CDR2 is FQGTGA. CDR3: CASSLGAYTGELFF. CDR3 in DNA: TGTGCCAGCAGCTTAGGAGCCTACACCGGGGAGCTGTTTTTT. The full variable domain, in which reference TRBV7-3 and TRBJ2-2 provide the parts outside the CDR3, is GAGVSQTPSNKVTEKGKYVELRCDPISGHTALYWYRQSLGQGPEFLIYFQGTGAADDSGLPNDRFFAVRPEGSVSTLKIQRTERGDSAVYLCASSLGAYTGELFFGEGSRLTVL.

Here the CDR3 DNA reads TGTGCCAGCAGCGTAGGAGCCCTTCCCAGCGGGAGAGAGACCCAGTACTTC. It yields the protein CASSVGALPSGRETQYF. The V gene is TRBV9, the J gene TRBJ2-5, with 8 bases matching TRBD2. This CDR3 is built from 17 residues. Losses at the gene ends were 0 bases for V and 4 bases for J; bases not matched to a gene: 11. The germline V gene has CDR1 SGDLS and CDR2 YYNGEE.

This clone was found a few times. V and J are TRBV6-1 and TRBJ2-7; possibly TRBD1 for D (5 bases). Germline V gene sequence: CDR1 MNHNS, CDR2 SASEGT. The CDR3 contains 15 residues. V was shortened by 0 bases and J by 0 bases, with 9 bases between the two germline ends. The CDR3 nucleotides read TGTGCCAGCAGTGAAGCGCAGGGTAGCTCCTACGAGCAGTACTTC. It codes for CASSEAQGSSYEQYF.

V and J are TRBV7-9 and TRBJ2-7, with 7 positions matching TRBD1. Germline CDR1 and CDR2: SEHNR and FQNEAQ (reference sequence). After removal of 6 bases from V and 2 bases from J, the junction contained 10 bases not matched to a gene. The CDR3 has 15 amino acids. CDR3 protein: CASRGDSMITYEQYF. In nucleotides, the CDR3 is TGTGCCAGCAGGGGGGACAGTATGATAACCTACGAGCAGTACTTC.

This clone ranks as medium-sized (0.01 to 0.1%). The chain recombines TRBV5-8 with TRBJ2-7, with D maybe TRBD1 (5 bases). Trimming cost V 2 bases and J 3 bases, with 6 bases left between them. The CDR3 contains 12 residues. The V gene's germline CDR1 is SGHTS and CDR2 YDEGEE. Written as DNA, the CDR3 is TGTGCCAGCAGCTTAACAGGCTACGAGCAGTACTTC. It specifies CASSLTGYEQYF.

The chain recombines TRBV5-4 with TRBJ1-4, with unresolved D. This CDR3 is built from 13 residues. Germline assignment: CDR1 SGHNT and CDR2 YYREEE (reference sequence). Trimming removed 0 bases at V and 5 bases at J, with 5 bases between. CDR3 region: CASSLGPNEKLFF. The CDR3 nucleotides are TGTGCCAGCAGCTTGGGGCCGAATGAAAAACTGTTTTTT.

The table lists this clone with many counts. The chain couples TRBV15 to TRBJ1-4; TRBD1 matches at 7 bases. The length of the CDR3 is 15 residues. Unmatched junction bases numbered 7, after V lost 5 bases and J lost 4 bases. Germline V CDR1 and CDR2: LNHNV, YYDKDF (reference sequence). CDR3: CATSPRQGFNEKLFF. The DNA for the CDR3 is TGTGCCACCAGCCCCCGACAGGGCTTTAATGAAAAACTGTTTTTT.

The rearrangement uses TRBV7-8 and TRBJ2-2; 13 bases match TRBD2. V lost 0 bases, J lost 2 bases, and 9 bases stayed unmatched. This CDR3 contains 20 residues. In germline, CDR1 is SGHVS, CDR2 FQNEAQ. The CDR3: CASSLALLAGGQSNTGELFF. DNA of the CDR3: TGTGCCAGCAGCTTAGCCCTACTAGCGGGGGGGCAAAGTAACACCGGGGAGCTGTTTTTT.

This clone was seen a few times. The chain is built from TRBV4-3 and TRBJ1-2; D gene unclear. Germline CDR1 LGHNA, CDR2 YSLEER. V lost 1 base and J 3 bases, leaving 9 bases between the germline ends. The CDR3 length is 14 residues. DNA for the CDR3: TGCGCCAGCAGCCAAGCTCTGCAGGACTATGGCTACACCTTC. Its protein is CASSQALQDYGYTF.

This chain uses TRBV10-3 with TRBJ2-7, with a weak D call TRBD2 (6 bases). The germline V gene has CDR1 ENHRY and CDR2 SYGVKD. Trimming took off 6 bases at V and 2 bases at J, with 11 bases between the two ends. The CDR3 has 13 residues. The CDR3 spells CAIRGDFTYEQYF. Written as DNA, the CDR3 is TGTGCCATCAGGGGGGACTTTACCTACGAGCAGTACTTC.

The chain uses TRBV5-6 and TRBJ1-2; 7 bases fit TRBD1. The CDR3 is 15 residues long. The V gene end was trimmed by 2 bases and the J gene end by 4 bases; junction bases not matched to a gene: 8. CDR1 and CDR2 (germline): SGHDT, YYEEEE. As DNA, the CDR3 is TGTGCCAGCAGCTTCTTACAGGGGCCCGTCTATGGCTACACCTTC. As protein: CASSFLQGPVYGYTF.

This clone was found a few times. V is TRBV5-1 and J is TRBJ1-2, with a possible D match to TRBD1 (5 bases). Germline CDR1 is SGHRS and CDR2 is YFSETQ. Trimming stripped 0 bases from V and 1 base from J, with 10 bases between. The CDR3 runs to 15 residues. The CDR3 region is CASSLEGAVNYGYTF. In DNA form, the CDR3 reads TGCGCCAGCAGCTTGGAAGGGGCTGTTAACTATGGCTACACCTTC.

This clone showed up just a few times. The V gene is TRBV15, the J gene TRBJ2-1; 7 bases align to TRBD1. Germline loops: CDR1 LNHNV, CDR2 YYDKDF (reference sequence). J was trimmed by 5 bases and V by 2 bases; bases with no gene match: 3. The CDR3 has 14 residues. This chain's CDR3 is CATSRIQGNNEQFF. In DNA, the CDR3 is TGTGCCACCAGCAGAATACAGGGGAACAATGAGCAGTTCTTC.

The chain uses TRBV4-1 and TRBJ2-3; TRBD2 matches 10 bases. Looked up from germline, CDR1 is MGHRA and CDR2 is YSYEKL. V shed 1 base, J shed 2 bases, and the junction held 6 bases outside the gene matches. The CDR3 runs to 17 residues. This CDR3 reads CASSQGSLAGDTDTQYF. Here the CDR3 DNA reads TGCGCCAGCAGCCAAGGAAGCCTAGCGGGGGACACAGATACGCAGTATTTT.

The table lists this clone with many counts. The chain carries TRBV7-2 and TRBJ1-6; 8 positions match TRBD1. The junction had 6 bases not matched to a gene; V was cut back by 4 bases and J by 10 bases. The CDR3 consists of 14 residues. Germline V gene lookup returns CDR1 SGHTA and CDR2 FQGNSA. The CDR3, as DNA: TGTGCCAGCAGCTCGGGACAGGCTCGCTCACCCCTCCACTTT. Protein sequence: CASSSGQARSPLHF.

The V gene is TRBV7-9, the J gene TRBJ2-2; D is unresolved. The V end was cut by 6 bases, the J end by 6 bases, with 11 bases between. The CDR3 consists of 13 residues. CDR1 and CDR2 from the germline V gene are SEHNR and FQNEAQ (reference sequence). Written as DNA, the CDR3 is TGTGCCAGCAGTCAGAGTACTGCCGGGGAGCTGTTTTTT. As protein: CASSQSTAGELFF.

The chain joins TRBV5-5 to TRBJ2-5; TRBD2 agrees at 7 bases. Germline-derived CDR1 and CDR2 are SGHKS and YYEKEE (reference sequence). CDR3 length: 15 residues. The junction had 15 bases not matched to a gene; V was cut back by 4 bases and J by 9 bases. The CDR3 sequence: CASSPTGRAGEAQYF. The CDR3 region has the DNA TGTGCCAGCAGCCCCACGGGGCGGGCGGGAGAAGCCCAGTACTTC.

The CDR3: CASSTTGDTQYF. The CDR3 DNA reads as TGTGCCAGCAGCACAACGGGAGATACGCAGTATTTT. This chain links TRBV7-2 with TRBJ2-3, with D unclear. Germline CDR1 and CDR2: SGHTA and FQGNSA. V gave up 5 bases and J gave up 5 bases, with 8 bases separating them. The CDR3 extends over 12 amino acids.

The chain joins TRBV19 to TRBJ2-3; no definite D call. Germline CDR1 and CDR2: LNHDA and SQIVND (reference sequence). The CDR3 is 12 residues long. Deletions cut 7 bases from V and 1 base from J, with 6 bases between. The CDR3 region is CASKVGTDTQYF. The DNA for the CDR3 is TGTGCCAGTAAGGTGGGCACAGATACGCAGTATTTT.

The chain couples TRBV5-4 to TRBJ1-4; 7 bases align to TRBD1. V dropped 0 bases and J dropped 5; count of bases not matched to a gene: 4. The length of the CDR3 is 15 residues. Germline V gives CDR1 SGHNT, CDR2 YYREEE (reference sequence). CDR3 sequence (DNA): TGTGCCAGCAGCTTGGCCACAGGGGAGAATGAAAAACTGTTTTTT. Translated: CASSLATGENEKLFF.

This clone has a handful of counts. At one end, the junction sequence differs from germline, possibly due to a read error. This rearrangement joins TRBV29-1 to TRBJ2-1; D is perhaps TRBD2 (6 bases). Germline V gene lookup returns CDR1 SQVTM and CDR2 ANQGSEA. The CDR3 is 16 amino acids. The CDR3 nucleotides read TGCAGCGCTGAAACCCCTCGACTAGTGGGTGGGAATGAGCAGTTCTTC. It yields the protein CSAETPRLVGGNEQFF.

The V and J genes are TRBV19 and TRBJ1-1; D gene ambiguous. Per the germline V gene, CDR1 is LNHDA and CDR2 is SQIVND (reference sequence). The V end was cut by 1 base, the J end by 2 bases, with 14 bases between. CDR3 length: 16 amino acids. The CDR3 nucleotides are TGTGCCAGTAGTATAGGAGCCCAGCTACGCAACACTGAAGCTTTCTTT. The encoded protein is CASSIGAQLRNTEAFF.

About this clone: The sample carries other DNA sequences with the same CDR3. The chain recombines TRBV7-6 with TRBJ1-3; D gene uncertain. The CDR3 covers 14 residues. Between the trimmed V and J ends, which lost 1 base and 0 bases, there was a span of 4 bases. Per germline, CDR1 SGHVS and CDR2 FNYEAQ. CDR3 residues: CASSLGGSGNTIYF. CDR3 in DNA: TGTGCCAGCAGCTTAGGGGGCTCTGGAAACACCATATATTTT.

The chain is built from TRBV4-1 and TRBJ2-3; TRBD1 matches at 7 bases. J gave up 4 bases and V 4 bases, and 11 bases lay outside the gene matches. The CDR3 is 16 amino acids. The germline V gene encodes CDR1 MGHRA and CDR2 YSYEKL. The chain's CDR3 is CASSLGDRGWSDTQYF. The CDR3 DNA reads TGCGCCAGCAGCCTTGGGGACAGAGGGTGGTCAGATACGCAGTATTTT.

This chain connects TRBV7-2 to TRBJ1-2, with D maybe TRBD1 (5 bases). Trimming took off 4 bases at V and 4 bases at J, with 16 bases between the two ends. Germline V gives CDR1 SGHTA, CDR2 FQGNSA. This CDR3 is built from 15 residues. DNA for the CDR3: TGTGCCAGCAGCTCACCGGGACGGCAGCTCTATGGCTACACCTTC. Amino acids: CASSSPGRQLYGYTF.